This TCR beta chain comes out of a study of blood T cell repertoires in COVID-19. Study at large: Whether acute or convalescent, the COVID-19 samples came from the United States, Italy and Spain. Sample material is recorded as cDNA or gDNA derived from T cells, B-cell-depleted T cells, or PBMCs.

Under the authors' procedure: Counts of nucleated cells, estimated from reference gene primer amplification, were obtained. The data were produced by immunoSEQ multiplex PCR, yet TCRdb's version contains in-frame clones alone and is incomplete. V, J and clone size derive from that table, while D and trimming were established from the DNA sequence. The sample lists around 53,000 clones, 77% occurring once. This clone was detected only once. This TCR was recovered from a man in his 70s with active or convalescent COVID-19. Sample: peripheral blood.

The CDR3 bases are TGCAGCGTTGAAAAGGGGCAAAGCACAGATACGCAGTATTTT. It translates to CSVEKGQSTDTQYF. V gene TRBV29-1 combines with J gene TRBJ2-3, with D perhaps TRBD1 (5 bases). Trimming removed 2 bases from V and 0 bases from J, with 9 bases in between. Germline V gene data show CDR1 as SQVTM and CDR2 as ANQGSEA. The CDR3 extends over 14 amino acids.